The subject of this entry is one T cell receptor (beta chain). Its cognate antigen is unknown. The lymph nodes were axillary draining lymph nodes from breast cancer patients. TCRdb processed the multiplex PCR reads anew with MiXCR; each CDR3 protein has one entry. The table shows more than 200,000 distinct CDR3 sequences, with 32% occurring only once. The data originate from a study of breast tumors, draining lymph nodes, adjacent tissues. The V end was cut by 0 bases, the J end by 3 bases, with 6 bases between. Germline CDR1 SGHRS, CDR2 YFSETQ. The CDR3 has 14 residues. Overall study results and limits: Compared with lymph nodes, tumors were less diverse; compared with nontumor tissue, more.

The chain links TRBV5-1 to TRBJ1-4; D remains unclear. The sequencing input was axillary lymph node tissue. The receptor comes from a female donor with breast cancer. Some clones in this sample may be carry-over from other donors' samples. Here the CDR3 reads CASSLVQPNEKLFF. In DNA form, the CDR3 reads TGCGCCAGCAGCTTGGTTCAGCCTAATGAAAAACTGTTTTTT. The variable domain in full, with the rest retrieved from reference TRBV5-1 and TRBJ1-4, is KAGVTQTPRYLIKTRGQQVTLSCSPISGHRSVSWYQQTPGQGLQFLFEYFSETQRNKGNFPGRFSGRQFSNSRSEMNVSTLELGDSALYLCASSLVQPNEKLFFGSGTQLSVL.